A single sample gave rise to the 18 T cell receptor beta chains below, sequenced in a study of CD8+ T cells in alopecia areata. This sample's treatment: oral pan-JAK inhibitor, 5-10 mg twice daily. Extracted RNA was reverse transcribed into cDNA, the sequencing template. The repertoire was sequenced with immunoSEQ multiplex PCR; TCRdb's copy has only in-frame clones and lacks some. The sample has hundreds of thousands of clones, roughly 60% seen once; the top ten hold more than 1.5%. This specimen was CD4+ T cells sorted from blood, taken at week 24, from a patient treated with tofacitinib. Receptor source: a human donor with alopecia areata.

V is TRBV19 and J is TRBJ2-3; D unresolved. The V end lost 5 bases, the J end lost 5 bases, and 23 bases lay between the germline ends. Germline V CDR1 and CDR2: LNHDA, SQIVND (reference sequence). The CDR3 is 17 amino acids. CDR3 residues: CASSGRSQPHTEDTQYF. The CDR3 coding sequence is TGTGCCAGTAGTGGACGTTCCCAACCCCACACCGAAGATACGCAGTATTTT.

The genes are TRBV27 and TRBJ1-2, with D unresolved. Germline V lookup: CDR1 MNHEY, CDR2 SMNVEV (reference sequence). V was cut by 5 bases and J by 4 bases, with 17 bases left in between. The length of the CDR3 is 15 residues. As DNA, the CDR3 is TGTGCCAGCAGTCCCCGCCGGACGGCTGGCTATGGCTACACCTTC. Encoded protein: CASSPRRTAGYGYTF.

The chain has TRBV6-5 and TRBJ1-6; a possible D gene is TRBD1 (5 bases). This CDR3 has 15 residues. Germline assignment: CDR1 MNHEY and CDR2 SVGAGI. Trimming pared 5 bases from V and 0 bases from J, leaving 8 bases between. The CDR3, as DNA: TGTGCCAGCAGTCGACAGAGCTCCTATAATTCACCCCTCCACTTT. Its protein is CASSRQSSYNSPLHF.

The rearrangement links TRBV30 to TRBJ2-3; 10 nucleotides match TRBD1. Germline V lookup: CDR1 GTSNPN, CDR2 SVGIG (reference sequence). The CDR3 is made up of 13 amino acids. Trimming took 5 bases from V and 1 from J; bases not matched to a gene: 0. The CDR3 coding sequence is TGTGCCTGGGGGACAGGGGGCACAGATACGCAGTATTTT. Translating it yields CAWGTGGTDTQYF.

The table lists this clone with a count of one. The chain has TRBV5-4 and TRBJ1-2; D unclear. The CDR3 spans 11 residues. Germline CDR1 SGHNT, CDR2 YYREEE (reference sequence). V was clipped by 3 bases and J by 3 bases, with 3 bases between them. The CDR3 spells CASSSDYGYTF. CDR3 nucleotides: TGTGCCAGCAGCTCCGACTATGGCTACACCTTC.

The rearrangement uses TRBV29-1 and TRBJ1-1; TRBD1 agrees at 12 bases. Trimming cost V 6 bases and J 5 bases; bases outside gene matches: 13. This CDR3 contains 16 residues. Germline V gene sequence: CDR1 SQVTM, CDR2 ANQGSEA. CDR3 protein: CSVAGTGGRVRTEAFF. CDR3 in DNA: TGCAGCGTCGCTGGGACAGGGGGCAGGGTGAGGACTGAAGCTTTCTTT.

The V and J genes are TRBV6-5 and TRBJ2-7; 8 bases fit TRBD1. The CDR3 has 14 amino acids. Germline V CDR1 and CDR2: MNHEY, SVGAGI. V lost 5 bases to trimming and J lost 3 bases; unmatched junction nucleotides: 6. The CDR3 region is CASSRAGQGYEQYF. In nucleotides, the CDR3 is TGTGCCAGCAGTAGAGCCGGACAGGGCTACGAGCAGTACTTC.

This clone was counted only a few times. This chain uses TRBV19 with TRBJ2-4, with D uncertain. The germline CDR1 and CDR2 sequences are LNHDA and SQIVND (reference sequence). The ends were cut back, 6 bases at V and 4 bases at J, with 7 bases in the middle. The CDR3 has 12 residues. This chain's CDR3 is CASRDGKNIQYF. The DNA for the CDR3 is TGTGCCAGTAGGGACGGAAAAAACATTCAGTACTTC.

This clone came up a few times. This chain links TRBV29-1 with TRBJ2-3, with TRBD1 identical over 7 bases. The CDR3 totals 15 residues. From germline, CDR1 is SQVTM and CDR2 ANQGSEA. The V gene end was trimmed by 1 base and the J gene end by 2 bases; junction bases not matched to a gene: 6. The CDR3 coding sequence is TGCAGCGTTGAAGGGACGGACAGGACCACAGATACGCAGTATTTT. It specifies CSVEGTDRTTDTQYF.

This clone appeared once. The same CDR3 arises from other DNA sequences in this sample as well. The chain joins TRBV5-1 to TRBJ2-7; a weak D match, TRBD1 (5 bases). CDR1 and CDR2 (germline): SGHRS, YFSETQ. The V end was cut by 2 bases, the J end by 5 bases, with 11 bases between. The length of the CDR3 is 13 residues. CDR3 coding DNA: TGCGCCAGCAGCTTTCAGGGTGGGGACGAGCAGTACTTC. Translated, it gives CASSFQGGDEQYF.

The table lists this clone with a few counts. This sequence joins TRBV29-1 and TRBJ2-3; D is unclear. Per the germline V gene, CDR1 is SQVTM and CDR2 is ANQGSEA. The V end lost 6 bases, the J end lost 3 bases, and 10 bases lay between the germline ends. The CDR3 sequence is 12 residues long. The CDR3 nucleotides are TGCAGCGTCGGCCATGCAACAGATACGCAGTATTTT. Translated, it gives CSVGHATDTQYF.

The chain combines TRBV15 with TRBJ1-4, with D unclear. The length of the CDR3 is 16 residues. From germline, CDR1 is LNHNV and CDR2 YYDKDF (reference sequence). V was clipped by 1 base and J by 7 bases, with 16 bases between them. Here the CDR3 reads CATSRVGRQAFEKLFF. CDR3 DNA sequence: TGTGCCACCAGCAGAGTAGGTCGGCAGGCATTTGAAAAACTGTTTTTT.

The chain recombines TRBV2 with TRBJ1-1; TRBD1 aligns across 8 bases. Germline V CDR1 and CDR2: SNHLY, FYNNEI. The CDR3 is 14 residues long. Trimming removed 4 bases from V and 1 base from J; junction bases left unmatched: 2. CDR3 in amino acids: CASSGQGRNTEAFF. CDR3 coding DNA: TGTGCCAGCAGTGGACAGGGGAGGAACACTGAAGCTTTCTTT.

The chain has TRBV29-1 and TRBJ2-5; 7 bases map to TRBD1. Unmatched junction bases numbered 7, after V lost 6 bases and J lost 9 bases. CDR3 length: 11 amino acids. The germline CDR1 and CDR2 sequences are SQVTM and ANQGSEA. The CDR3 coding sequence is TGCAGCGTAGTCCAGACAGGGCCCCAGTACTTC. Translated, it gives CSVVQTGPQYF. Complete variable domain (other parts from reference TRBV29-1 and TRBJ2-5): SAVISQKPSRDICQRGTSLTIQCQVDSQVTMMFWYRQQPGQSLTLIATANQGSEATYESGFVIDKFPISRPNLTFSTLTVSNMSPEDSSIYLCSVVQTGPQYFGPGTRLLVL.

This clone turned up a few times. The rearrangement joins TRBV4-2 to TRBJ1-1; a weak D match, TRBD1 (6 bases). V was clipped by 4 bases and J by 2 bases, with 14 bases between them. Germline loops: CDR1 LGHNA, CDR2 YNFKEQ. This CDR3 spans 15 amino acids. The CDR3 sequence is CASSPNRASNTEAFF. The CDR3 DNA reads TGTGCCAGCAGCCCAAACAGGGCGAGTAACACTGAAGCTTTCTTT.

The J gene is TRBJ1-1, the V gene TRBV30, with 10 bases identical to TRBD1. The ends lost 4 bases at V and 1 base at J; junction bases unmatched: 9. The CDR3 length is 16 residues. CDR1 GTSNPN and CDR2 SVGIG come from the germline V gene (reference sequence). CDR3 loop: CAWIPLTGGENTEAFF. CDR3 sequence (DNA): TGTGCCTGGATCCCGTTGACAGGGGGCGAGAACACTGAAGCTTTCTTT. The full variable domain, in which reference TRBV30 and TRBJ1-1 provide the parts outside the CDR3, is SQTIHQWPATLVQPVGSPLSLECTVEGTSNPNLYWYRQAAGRGLQLLFYSVGIGQISSEVPQNLSASRPQDRQFILSSKKLLLSDSGFYLCAWIPLTGGENTEAFFGQGTRLTVV.

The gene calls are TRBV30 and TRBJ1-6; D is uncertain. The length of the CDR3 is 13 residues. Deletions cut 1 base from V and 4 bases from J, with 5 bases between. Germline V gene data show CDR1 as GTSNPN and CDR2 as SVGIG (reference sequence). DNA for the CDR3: TGTGCCTGGAGTGGGAGGTATAATTCACCCCTCCACTTT. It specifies CAWSGRYNSPLHF.

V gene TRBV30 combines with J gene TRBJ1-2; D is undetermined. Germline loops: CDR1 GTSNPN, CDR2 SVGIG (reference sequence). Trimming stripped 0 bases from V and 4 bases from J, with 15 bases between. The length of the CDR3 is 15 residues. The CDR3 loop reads CAWSVNILTGYGYTF. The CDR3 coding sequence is TGTGCCTGGAGTGTAAACATCCTCACCGGCTATGGCTACACCTTC.